This T cell receptor (beta chain) was identified during a study of T cell responses to AZD1222 COVID-19 vaccine. The wider study: Second-dose intervals near 4 or 12 weeks were combined. Whole-study findings and limits: Most donors were white British, females outnumbered males, and clonal diversity was possibly underestimated.

In the case of this clone: Its antigen is still unknown.

This table comes from immunoSEQ multiplex PCR, and its TCRdb copy is limited to in-frame clones, with some not included. The repertoire has approximately 79,000 clones, 88% of them found once; the top ten carry 9.5% to 13%. CDR1 MNHEY and CDR2 SVGAGI come from the germline V gene. CDR3 length equals 13 residues. Trimming stripped 8 bases from V and 5 bases from J, with 16 bases between. This chain connects TRBV6-5 to TRBJ2-7, with D tentatively TRBD1 or TRBD2 (5 bases each). This sample comprised peripheral blood, obtained on day 0 of AZD1222 vaccination. The TCR comes from an adult in good health. This chain's CDR3 is CASRRDPTDEQYF. The CDR3 coding sequence is TGTGCCAGCCGTCGGGACCCAACTGACGAGCAGTACTTC.